The clone carrying this T cell receptor beta chain was counted a few times. Its antigen remains unidentified. The data were obtained in a study of CD8 T cells in ankylosing spondylitis. Study-wide points: Disease-associated clones were CD8+ and fairly uncommon in peripheral blood. Reportedly, disease-linked clones are significantly enriched in ankylosing spondylitis patients' matched synovial fluid.

A quantitative 5'-RACE method, one with molecular barcodes, was used to make TCR beta libraries. TCRdb fed the 5' RACE reads into MiXCR, producing one record per CDR3 protein. The repertoire holds almost 30,000 distinct CDR3 sequences, with about 5.6% as singletons. CDR1 is SGDLS and CDR2 is YYNGEE in the germline V gene. V gave up 0 bases and J gave up 6 bases, with 17 bases separating them. CDR3 length: 16 amino acids. What was sequenced was blood, either unsorted or a sorted T cell fraction (not recorded which). The chain joins TRBV9 to TRBJ2-3, with D possibly TRBD2 on 6 matching bases. This sequence was found in a female donor with ankylosing spondylitis or in good health (not recorded which). The CDR3 sequence is CASSVGGSGTRDTQYF. In DNA form, the CDR3 reads TGTGCCAGCAGCGTAGGTGGTAGCGGTACACGGGATACGCAGTATTTT. Based on the CDR3 plus reference TRBV9 and TRBJ2-3, the full variable domain is DSGVTQTPKHLITATGQRVTLRCSPRSGDLSVYWYQQSLDQGLQFLIQYYNGEERAKGNILERFSAQQFPDLHSELNLSSLELGDSALYFCASSVGGSGTRDTQYFGPGTRLTVL.